This note documents a single TCR beta chain sequence. An end of the junction does not agree with germline; a read error may underlie this. The data were obtained in a study of blood T cell repertoires in COVID-19. Study in general: Researchers got acute and convalescent COVID-19 samples from the United States, Italy and Spain. Nucleic acid was either cDNA or gDNA, and it came from T cells, B-cell-depleted T cells, or PBMCs.

Germline values: CDR1 KGHSH, CDR2 LQKENI. This CDR3 contains 15 residues. Under the authors' procedure: Using reference gene primer amplification, nucleated cell counts were estimated. Method: immunoSEQ multiplex PCR; TCRdb's copy keeps in-frame clones and lacks some. The V and J calls and clone size come from that table; D and trimming were worked out from the DNA. The sample carries around 56,000 clones, less than 85% recorded once. This TCR was sampled from a woman aged 70-85 years with acute or convalescent COVID-19. The V gene is TRBV18, the J gene TRBJ1-1; D is uncertain. What was sequenced was peripheral blood. DNA of the CDR3: TGTACCAGCTCTCCACCGAGGGAGAGTACCACTGAAGCTTTCTTT. It specifies CTSSPPRESTTEAFF.